The source of this T cell receptor (beta chain) is a study of blood T cell repertoires in COVID-19. Trimming took off 2 bases at V and 2 bases at J, with 7 bases between the two ends. CDR3 length equals 14 residues. Germline V gives CDR1 MDHEN, CDR2 SYDVKM. TCRdb's table, derived via immunoSEQ multiplex PCR, lists solely in-frame clones and lacks some. This table has 100,000 or so clones, about 83% appearing once. Material for sequencing was peripheral blood. The origin of this receptor is a man between 65 and 80 years old with active or convalescent COVID-19. This chain joins TRBV28 and TRBJ1-3; TRBD1 is a possible D gene (5 bases). CDR3 in DNA: TGTGCCAGCAGTTTAGGAGGGGCTGGAAACACCATATATTTT. It encodes CASSLGGAGNTIYF.